The TCR beta chain under discussion was sequenced for a study of glioma-infiltrating T cells. Findings of the study overall: CDR3 overlap between tissue and blood was very small. Non-neoplastic patients had below-expected tissue-blood divergence, while all gliomas exceeded expectation.

In this sample, this clonotype turned up a few times. The antigen is unknown. Amplification of TCR alpha and beta CDR3 regions from RNA used iRepertoire nested multiplex PCR. For one-step reverse transcription and amplification, 100-400 ng of tissue mRNA or PBMC total RNA was used. Each CDR3 protein is one row after TCRdb ran MiXCR on the multiplex PCR reads. Of over 100,000 distinct CDR3 sequences in the sample, 25% were seen once. V gave up 4 bases and J gave up 4 bases, with 3 bases separating them. CDR1 LNHDA and CDR2 SQIVND come from the germline V gene (reference sequence). The CDR3 runs 11 residues.

The receptor was isolated from a human donor with low-grade glioma or glioblastoma, undergoing nonglioma brain surgery, or in good health (not recorded which). Sequencing used glioma tissue, nonneoplastic brain tissue, or PBMCs (not recorded which). J is TRBJ2-3 and V is TRBV19; D not certain. The CDR3 is CASSNSDTQYF. DNA for the CDR3: TGTGCCAGTAGTAATTCAGATACGCAGTATTTT.